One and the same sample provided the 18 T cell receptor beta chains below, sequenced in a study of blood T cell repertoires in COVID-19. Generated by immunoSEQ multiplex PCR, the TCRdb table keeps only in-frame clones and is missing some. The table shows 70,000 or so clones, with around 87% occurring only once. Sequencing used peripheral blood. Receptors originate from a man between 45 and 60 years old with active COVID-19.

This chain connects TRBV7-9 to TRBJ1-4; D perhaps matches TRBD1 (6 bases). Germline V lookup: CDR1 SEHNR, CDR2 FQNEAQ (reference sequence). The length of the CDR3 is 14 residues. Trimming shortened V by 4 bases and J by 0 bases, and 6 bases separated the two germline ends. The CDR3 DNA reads TGTGCCAGCAGCTCAGGGGCAACTAATGAAAAACTGTTTTTT. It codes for CASSSGATNEKLFF.

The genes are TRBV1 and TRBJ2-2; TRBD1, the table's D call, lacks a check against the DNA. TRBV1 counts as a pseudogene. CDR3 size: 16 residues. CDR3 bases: TGCACCAGCAGCATTCGACAGGCCGTGAACACCGGGGAGCTGTTTTTT. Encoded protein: CTSSIRQAVNTGELFF.

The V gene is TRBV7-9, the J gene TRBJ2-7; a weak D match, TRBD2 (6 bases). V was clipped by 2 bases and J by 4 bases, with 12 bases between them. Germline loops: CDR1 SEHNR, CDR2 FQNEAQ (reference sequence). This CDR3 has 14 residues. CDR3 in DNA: TGTGCCAGCAGCTTATACCCGGGGGAATACGAGCAGTACTTC. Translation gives CASSLYPGEYEQYF.

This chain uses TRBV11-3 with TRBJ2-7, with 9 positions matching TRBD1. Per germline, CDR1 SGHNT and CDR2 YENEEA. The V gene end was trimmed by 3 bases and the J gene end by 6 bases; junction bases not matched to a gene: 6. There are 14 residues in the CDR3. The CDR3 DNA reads TGTGCCAGCAGCTTTAACAGGGGGCGAGGCGAGCAGTACTTC. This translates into CASSFNRGRGEQYF.

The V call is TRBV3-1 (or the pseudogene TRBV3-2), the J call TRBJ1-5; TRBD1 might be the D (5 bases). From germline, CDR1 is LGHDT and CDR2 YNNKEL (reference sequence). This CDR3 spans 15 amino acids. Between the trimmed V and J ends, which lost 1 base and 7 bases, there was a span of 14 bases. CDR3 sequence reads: CASSQGGAGGQPQHF. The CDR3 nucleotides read TGTGCCAGCAGCCAAGGCGGGGCAGGAGGACAGCCCCAGCATTTT.

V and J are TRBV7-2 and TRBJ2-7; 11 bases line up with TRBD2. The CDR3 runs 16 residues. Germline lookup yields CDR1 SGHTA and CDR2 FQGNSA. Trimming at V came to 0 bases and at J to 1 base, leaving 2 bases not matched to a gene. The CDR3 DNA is TGTGCCAGCAGCTTAGCCGGGACTAGCGGATCCTACGAGCAGTACTTC. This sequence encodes CASSLAGTSGSYEQYF.

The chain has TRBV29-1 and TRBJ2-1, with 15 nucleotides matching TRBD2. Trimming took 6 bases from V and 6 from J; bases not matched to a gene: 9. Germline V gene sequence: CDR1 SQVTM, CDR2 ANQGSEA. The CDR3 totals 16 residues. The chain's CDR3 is CSVDGLAGGPGNEQFF. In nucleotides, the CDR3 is TGCAGCGTGGACGGACTAGCGGGAGGGCCTGGCAATGAGCAGTTCTTC.

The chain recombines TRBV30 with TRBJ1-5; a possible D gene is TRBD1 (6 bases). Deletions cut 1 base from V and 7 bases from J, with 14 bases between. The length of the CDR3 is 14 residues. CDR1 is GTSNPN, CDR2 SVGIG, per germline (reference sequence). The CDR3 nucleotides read TGTGCCTGGAGTGAGGCAGGGAGGGGGCAGCCCCAGCATTTT. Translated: CAWSEAGRGQPQHF.

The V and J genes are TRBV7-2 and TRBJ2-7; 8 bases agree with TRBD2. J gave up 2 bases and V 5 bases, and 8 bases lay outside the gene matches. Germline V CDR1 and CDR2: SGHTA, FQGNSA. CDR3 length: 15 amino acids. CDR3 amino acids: CASSLGLVPTYEQYF. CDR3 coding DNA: TGTGCCAGCAGCCTGGGACTAGTTCCTACCTACGAGCAGTACTTC.

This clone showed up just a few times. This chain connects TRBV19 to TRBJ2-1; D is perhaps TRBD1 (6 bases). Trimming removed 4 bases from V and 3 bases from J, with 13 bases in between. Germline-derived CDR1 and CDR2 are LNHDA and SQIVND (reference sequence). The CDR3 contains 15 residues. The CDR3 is CASSRSGTNYNEQFF. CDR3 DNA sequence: TGTGCCAGTAGTAGATCCGGGACAAACTACAATGAGCAGTTCTTC.

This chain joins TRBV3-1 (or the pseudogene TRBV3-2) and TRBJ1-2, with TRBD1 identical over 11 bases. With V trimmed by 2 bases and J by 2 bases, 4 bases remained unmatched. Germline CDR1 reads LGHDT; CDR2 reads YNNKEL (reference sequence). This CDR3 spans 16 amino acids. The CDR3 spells CASSQRTGGRNYGYTF. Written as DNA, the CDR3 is TGTGCCAGCAGCCAACGGACAGGGGGCCGGAACTATGGCTACACCTTC.

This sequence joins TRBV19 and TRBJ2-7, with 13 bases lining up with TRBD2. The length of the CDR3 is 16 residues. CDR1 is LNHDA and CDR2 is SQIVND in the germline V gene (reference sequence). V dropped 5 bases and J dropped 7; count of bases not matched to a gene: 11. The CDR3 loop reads CASSSHGLAGVKEQYF. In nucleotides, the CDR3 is TGTGCCAGTAGTTCCCACGGACTAGCGGGAGTGAAAGAGCAGTACTTC.

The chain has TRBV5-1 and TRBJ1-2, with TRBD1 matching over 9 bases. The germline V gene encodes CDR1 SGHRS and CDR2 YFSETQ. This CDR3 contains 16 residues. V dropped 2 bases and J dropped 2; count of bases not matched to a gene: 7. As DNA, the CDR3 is TGCGCCAGCAGCTTCTTACTTGGGACAGGGAACTATGGCTACACCTTC. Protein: CASSFLLGTGNYGYTF.

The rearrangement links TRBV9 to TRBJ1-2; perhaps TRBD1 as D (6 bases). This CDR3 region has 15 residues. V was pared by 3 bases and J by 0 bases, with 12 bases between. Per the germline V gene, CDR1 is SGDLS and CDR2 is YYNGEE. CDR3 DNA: TGTGCCAGCAGCGCCTGGGAGGGGGCTAACTATGGCTACACCTTC. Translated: CASSAWEGANYGYTF.

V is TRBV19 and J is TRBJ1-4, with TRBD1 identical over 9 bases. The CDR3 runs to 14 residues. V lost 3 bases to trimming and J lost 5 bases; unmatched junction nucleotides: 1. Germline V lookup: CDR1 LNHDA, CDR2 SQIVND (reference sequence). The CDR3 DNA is TGTGCCAGTAGTATGGGACAGGGAAATGAAAAACTGTTTTTT. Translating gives CASSMGQGNEKLFF.

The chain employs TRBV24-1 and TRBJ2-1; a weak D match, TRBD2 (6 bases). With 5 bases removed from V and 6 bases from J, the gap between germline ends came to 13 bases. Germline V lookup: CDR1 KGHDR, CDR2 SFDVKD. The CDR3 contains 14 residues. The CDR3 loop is CATSAPGAPNEQFF. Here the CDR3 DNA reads TGTGCCACCAGTGCCCCGGGAGCCCCCAATGAGCAGTTCTTC.

This CDR3 reads CASSVAPRPNTEAFF. The CDR3 DNA sequence: TGTGCCAGCAGCGTAGCACCCAGGCCGAACACTGAAGCTTTCTTT. The chain carries TRBV9 and TRBJ1-1, with unresolved D. Trimming took 0 bases from V and 1 from J, leaving 10 bases between them. The germline CDR1 and CDR2 sequences are SGDLS and YYNGEE. This CDR3 is built from 15 residues.

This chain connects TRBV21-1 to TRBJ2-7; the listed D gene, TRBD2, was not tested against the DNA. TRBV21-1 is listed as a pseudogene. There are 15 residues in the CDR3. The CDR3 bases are TGTGCCAGCAGCGGGCGGGGGAGGTTCTTCTACGAGCAGTACTTC. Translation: CASSGRGRFFYEQYF.